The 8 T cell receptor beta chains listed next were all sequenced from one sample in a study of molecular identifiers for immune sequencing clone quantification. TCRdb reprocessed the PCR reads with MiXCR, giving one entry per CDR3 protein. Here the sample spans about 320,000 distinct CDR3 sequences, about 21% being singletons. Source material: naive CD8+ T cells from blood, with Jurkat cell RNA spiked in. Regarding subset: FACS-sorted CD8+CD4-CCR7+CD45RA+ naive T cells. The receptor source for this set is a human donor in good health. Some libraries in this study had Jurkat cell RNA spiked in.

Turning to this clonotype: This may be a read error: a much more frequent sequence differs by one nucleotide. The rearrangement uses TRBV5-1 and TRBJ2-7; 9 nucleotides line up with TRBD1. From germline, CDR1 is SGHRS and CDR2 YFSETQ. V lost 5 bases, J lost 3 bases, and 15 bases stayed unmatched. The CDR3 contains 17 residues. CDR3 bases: TGCGCCAGCAGTAGGGACAGGGACTTATTATTGAGCTACGAGCAGTACTTC. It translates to CASSRDRDLLLSYEQYF.

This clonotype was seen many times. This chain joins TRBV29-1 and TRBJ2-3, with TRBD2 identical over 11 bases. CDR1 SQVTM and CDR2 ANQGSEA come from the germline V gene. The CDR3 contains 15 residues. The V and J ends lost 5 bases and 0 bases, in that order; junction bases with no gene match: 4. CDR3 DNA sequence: TGCAGCGTTATAGCGGGAGGGATGAGCACAGATACGCAGTATTTT. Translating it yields CSVIAGGMSTDTQYF.

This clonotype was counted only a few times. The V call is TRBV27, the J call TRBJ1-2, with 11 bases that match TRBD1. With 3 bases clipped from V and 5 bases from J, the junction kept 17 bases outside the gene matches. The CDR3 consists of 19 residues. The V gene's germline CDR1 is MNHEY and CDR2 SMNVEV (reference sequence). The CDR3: CASSFRTGQGAILDYGYTF. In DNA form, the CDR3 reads TGTGCCAGCAGTTTTCGGACCGGACAGGGGGCGATTTTAGATTATGGCTACACCTTC.

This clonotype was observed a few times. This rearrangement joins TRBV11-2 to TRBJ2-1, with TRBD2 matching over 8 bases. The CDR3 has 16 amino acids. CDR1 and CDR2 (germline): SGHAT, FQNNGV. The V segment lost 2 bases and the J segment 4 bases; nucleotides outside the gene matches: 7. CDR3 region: CASSLRSGGIYNEQFF. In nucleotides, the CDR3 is TGTGCCAGCAGCTTAAGGAGCGGGGGAATATACAATGAGCAGTTCTTC.

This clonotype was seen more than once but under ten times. The DNA of the CDR3 is TGTGCCAGCACCCACTCAGATCAGCCCCAGCATTTT. Its translation: CASTHSDQPQHF. The rearrangement joins TRBV12-3 or TRBV12-4 to TRBJ1-5, with no clear D. The CDR3 contains 12 residues. Trimming removed 7 bases at V and 5 bases at J, with 9 bases between.

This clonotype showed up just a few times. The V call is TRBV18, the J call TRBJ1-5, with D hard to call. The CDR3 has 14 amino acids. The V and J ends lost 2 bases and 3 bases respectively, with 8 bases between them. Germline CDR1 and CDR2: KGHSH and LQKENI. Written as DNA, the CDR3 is TGTGCCAGCTCACCAACTTCGGACAATCAGCCCCAGCATTTT. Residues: CASSPTSDNQPQHF.

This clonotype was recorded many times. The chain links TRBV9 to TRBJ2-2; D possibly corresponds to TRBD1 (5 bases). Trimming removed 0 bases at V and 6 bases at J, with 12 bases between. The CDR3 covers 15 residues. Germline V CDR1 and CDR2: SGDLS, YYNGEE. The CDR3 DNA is TGTGCCAGCAGCGTAGACGGCAGGGTGTCCGGGGAGCTGTTTTTT. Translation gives CASSVDGRVSGELFF.

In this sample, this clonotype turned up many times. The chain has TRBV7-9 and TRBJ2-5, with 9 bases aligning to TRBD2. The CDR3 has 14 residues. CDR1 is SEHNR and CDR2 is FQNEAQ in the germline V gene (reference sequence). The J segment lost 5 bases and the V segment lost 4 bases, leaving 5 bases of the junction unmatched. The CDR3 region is CASSSGTSSETQYF. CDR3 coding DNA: TGTGCCAGCAGCTCTGGGACTAGCAGTGAGACCCAGTACTTC.